A single sample is the source of the 18 T cell receptor beta chains below, sequenced in a study of shared clonotypes between healthy human individuals (dated by TCRdb to between 2020 and 2021). Libraries were prepared through the immunoSEQ multiplex PCR assay. TCRdb provides this immuneACCESS table in a form limited to in-frame rearrangements. Some clones are lacking; in checked studies, under half of them reflect an unresolved V gene, and why the rest are absent is not known. The sample table records about 2 million clones; around 95% of these occur just once. 0.1% to 0.15% of the sample goes to the ten largest clones. Sample: naive CD4+ T cells sorted from blood. Taken with the paper, the label for cell subset or site translates to: CD45RA+ positively selected. The receptors here all came from a man between 18 and 35 years old in good health.

The chain is built from TRBV5-4 and TRBJ1-6; maybe TRBD1 (6 bases). CDR1 is SGHNT and CDR2 is YYREEE in the germline V gene (reference sequence). The CDR3 is made up of 14 amino acids. The V and J ends lost 4 bases and 8 bases respectively, with 13 bases between them. The CDR3 sequence is CASSQTGLDSPLHF. The CDR3 nucleotides read TGTGCCAGCAGCCAAACAGGGCTTGATTCACCCCTCCACTTT.

The chain recombines TRBV15 with TRBJ1-1; D might be TRBD1 (6 bases). Trimming shortened V by 0 bases and J by 1 base, and 12 bases separated the two germline ends. Germline V gives CDR1 LNHNV, CDR2 YYDKDF (reference sequence). This CDR3 is 16 amino acids long. CDR3 in amino acids: CATSRDPGGSNTEAFF. CDR3 in DNA: TGTGCCACCAGCAGAGATCCCGGGGGCTCGAACACTGAAGCTTTCTTT.

Here the CDR3 reads CASSQSDLDSLGSYNSPLHF. The CDR3 DNA reads as TGCGCCAGCAGCCAATCGGACCTGGACAGCTTGGGCTCCTATAATTCACCCCTCCACTTT. The chain carries TRBV4-1 and TRBJ1-6; TRBD1 might be the D (6 bases). V lost 2 bases, J lost 0 bases, and 20 bases lay in between. Germline V gene data show CDR1 as MGHRA and CDR2 as YSYEKL. The CDR3 is 20 residues long.

The chain combines TRBV4-1 with TRBJ2-5, with a weak D call TRBD2 (6 bases). Germline V CDR1 and CDR2: MGHRA, YSYEKL. The CDR3 length is 16 residues. V dropped 0 bases and J dropped 1 base, with 12 bases sitting between them. The CDR3 sequence: CASSQDSGLRQETQYF. The CDR3 coding sequence is TGCGCCAGCAGCCAAGACTCGGGACTCCGCCAAGAGACCCAGTACTTC.

The genes are TRBV29-1 and TRBJ1-2; tentatively, D is TRBD1 (6 bases). Trimming took off 4 bases at V and 2 bases at J, with 8 bases between the two ends. Germline CDR1 reads SQVTM; CDR2 reads ANQGSEA. The CDR3 length is 12 residues. The CDR3 bases are TGCAGCGTTGGACAGGAAAACTATGGCTACACCTTC. It specifies CSVGQENYGYTF.

The chain joins TRBV4-3 to TRBJ2-7, with D perhaps TRBD1 or TRBD2 (5 bases each). The germline gives CDR1 LGHNA, CDR2 YSLEER. V lost 0 bases and J 7 bases, leaving 19 bases between the germline ends. There are 16 residues in the CDR3. The CDR3 sequence: CASSQDQGETYQEQYF. The CDR3 nucleotides are TGCGCCAGCAGCCAAGATCAGGGAGAGACCTACCAGGAGCAGTACTTC.

The chain employs TRBV7-9 and TRBJ2-5; 7 bases match TRBD1. Germline V gene sequence: CDR1 SEHNR, CDR2 FQNEAQ (reference sequence). J was trimmed by 5 bases and V by 5 bases; bases with no gene match: 20. The CDR3 length is 18 residues. This chain's CDR3 is CASSLNLVGTAVGETQYF. DNA for the CDR3: TGTGCCAGCAGCCTAAATCTAGTTGGGACAGCCGTGGGGGAGACCCAGTACTTC.

V gene TRBV2 combines with J gene TRBJ2-5; possible D gene TRBD2, 6 bases. Trimming pared 4 bases from V and 5 bases from J, leaving 11 bases between. In germline, CDR1 is SNHLY, CDR2 FYNNEI. The CDR3 consists of 13 residues. The CDR3 coding sequence is TGTGCCAGCAGTGGGGAGGTTTCGGAGACCCAGTACTTC. Its translation: CASSGEVSETQYF.

The chain combines TRBV2 with TRBJ2-7; D unclear. Per the germline V gene, CDR1 is SNHLY and CDR2 is FYNNEI. This CDR3 spans 11 amino acids. V was pared by 4 bases and J by 9 bases, with 10 bases between. CDR3 protein: CASSALGGQYF. The CDR3 DNA is TGTGCCAGCAGTGCCCTTGGCGGGCAGTACTTC.

J is TRBJ2-3 and V is TRBV7-3; perhaps TRBD2 as D (7 bases). This CDR3 contains 15 residues. V gave up 3 bases and J gave up 2 bases, with 12 bases separating them. Germline CDR1 is SGHTA and CDR2 is FQGTGA. Written as DNA, the CDR3 is TGTGCCAGCAGCTTCGGGGGGCGAGACACAGATACGCAGTATTTT. Translation gives CASSFGGRDTDTQYF. Looking up the rest from reference TRBV7-3 and TRBJ2-3 gives the full variable domain: GAGVSQTPSNKVTEKGKYVELRCDPISGHTALYWYRQSLGQGPEFLIYFQGTGAADDSGLPNDRFFAVRPEGSVSTLKIQRTERGDSAVYLCASSFGGRDTDTQYFGPGTRLTVL.

The chain links TRBV6-4 to TRBJ1-6; no reliable D call. Looked up from germline, CDR1 is MRHNA and CDR2 is SNTAGT. Trimming took 4 bases from V and 9 from J, leaving 13 bases between them. This CDR3 spans 14 amino acids. The CDR3, as DNA: TGTGCCAGCAGTGTGGACGGTCTAGGTTCACCCCTCCACTTT. Its protein is CASSVDGLGSPLHF.

J is TRBJ1-5 and V is TRBV7-6, with 9 bases aligning to TRBD1. The CDR3 sequence is 16 residues long. Looked up from germline, CDR1 is SGHVS and CDR2 is FNYEAQ. Trimming removed 5 bases from V and 4 bases from J; junction bases left unmatched: 9. CDR3 in DNA: TGTGCCAGCAGCACTACGGACAGGGGAGGTAATCAGCCCCAGCATTTT. Protein sequence: CASSTTDRGGNQPQHF.

The V call is TRBV6-6, the J call TRBJ1-2; D uncertain. The CDR3 loop spans 12 amino acids. The V end lost 8 bases, the J end lost 4 bases, and 11 bases lay between the germline ends. From germline, CDR1 is MNHNY and CDR2 SVGAGI (reference sequence). The CDR3, as DNA: TGTGCCAGCTATCAGGTCTCCTATGGCTACACCTTC. It specifies CASYQVSYGYTF.

The chain combines TRBV7-9 with TRBJ1-3; tentative D call: TRBD1 (5 bases). The CDR3 consists of 15 residues. Germline V gene lookup returns CDR1 SEHNR and CDR2 FQNEAQ (reference sequence). The V gene lost 6 bases and the J gene lost 0 bases, with 12 bases spanning the gap. CDR3 DNA: TGTGCCAGCAGGCCCGGGAGGGGCTCTGGAAACACCATATATTTT. Translation: CASRPGRGSGNTIYF.

The chain couples TRBV5-1 to TRBJ1-4; possible D gene TRBD1, 5 bases. Germline assignment: CDR1 SGHRS and CDR2 YFSETQ. CDR3 length equals 16 residues. The V and J ends lost 3 bases and 2 bases respectively, with 14 bases between them. Written as DNA, the CDR3 is TGCGCCAGCAGCTGGGGCTTGGGGGAGACTAATGAAAAACTGTTTTTT. This codes for CASSWGLGETNEKLFF.

V is TRBV7-9 and J is TRBJ1-5; the match to TRBD1 covers 9 bases. J was trimmed by 1 base and V by 3 bases; bases with no gene match: 7. Germline CDR1 SEHNR, CDR2 FQNEAQ (reference sequence). The CDR3 totals 17 residues. The chain's CDR3 is CASSFGMGQGSNQPQHF. CDR3 nucleotide sequence: TGTGCCAGCAGCTTCGGAATGGGACAGGGAAGCAATCAGCCCCAGCATTTT.

V and J are TRBV19 and TRBJ2-7, with D unresolved. Between the trimmed V and J ends, which lost 3 bases and 3 bases, there was a span of 12 bases. CDR1 and CDR2 (germline): LNHDA, SQIVND (reference sequence). The CDR3 is 14 residues long. This CDR3 is CASSMADTFYEQYF. The CDR3 nucleotides are TGTGCCAGTAGTATGGCCGATACGTTCTACGAGCAGTACTTC. The full variable domain, with the rest looked up from reference TRBV19 and TRBJ2-7, is DGGITQSPKYLFRKEGQNVTLSCEQNLNHDAMYWYRQDPGQGLRLIYYSQIVNDFQKGDIAEGYSVSREKKESFPLTVTSAQKNPTAFYLCASSMADTFYEQYFGPGTRLTVT.

The chain joins TRBV19 to TRBJ1-4; D is unresolved. The length of the CDR3 is 14 residues. V was trimmed by 7 bases and J by 8 bases, leaving 17 bases between them. Germline-derived CDR1 and CDR2 are LNHDA and SQIVND (reference sequence). The CDR3 reads CASNPGELGEKLFF. As DNA, the CDR3 is TGTGCCAGTAACCCCGGGGAGCTGGGGGAAAAACTGTTTTTT.